These T cell receptor beta chains were read from a single sample in a study of yellow fever vaccine responses in identical twins. Each CDR3 protein is one row after TCRdb ran MiXCR on the RT-PCR reads. The sample holds about 14,000 distinct CDR3 sequences, about 88% seen once. Material: T cells from blood (PBMCs), unsorted or a sorted subset (not recorded which), obtained before or after yellow fever vaccination (not recorded which). The source is a woman under 30 who received the yellow fever vaccine. Both conserved end residues are part of each CDR3. A D gene is named only where the DNA matches it firmly. Only some rows state a clone size, as once, few, many or a class for expanded clones.

V gene	J gene	clone size	D gene	CDR3 DNA	CDR3 protein
TRBV2	TRBJ1-2	NA	NA	TGTGCCAGCAGTGAAGGCGGGGATGGCTACACCTTC	CASSEGGDGYTF
TRBV2	TRBJ1-5	NA	NA	TGTGCCAGCAGGGGCAGCTTCAATCAGCCCCAGCATTTT	CASRGSFNQPQHF
TRBV24-1	TRBJ2-1	NA	TRBD2	TGTGCCACCAGTGATTCGGCTAGCGGGAGGCATGAGCAGTTCTTC	CATSDSASGRHEQFF
TRBV4-2	TRBJ2-2	NA	NA	TGTGCCAGCAGCCAAGTGGAGGACACCGGGGAGCTGTTTTTT	CASSQVEDTGELFF
TRBV2	TRBJ2-3	NA	TRBD2	TGTGCCAGCAGTGCCCTAGCGGGATATACGCAGTATTTT	CASSALAGYTQYF
TRBV14	TRBJ2-2	NA	NA	TGTGCCAGCAGCCAAGTCGGCGGGGGCCCGCCCGGGGAGCTGTTTTTT	CASSQVGGGPPGELFF
TRBV27	TRBJ2-1	NA	TRBD2	TGTGCCAGCATTGCGTCTAGCGGGAGACTTGAGCAGTTCTTC	CASIASSGRLEQFF
TRBV6-1	TRBJ2-1	once	NA	TGTGCCAGCAGCCAGGTGGGGGCCGGGGCCTACAATGAGCAGTTCTTC	CASSQVGAGAYNEQFF
TRBV11-3	TRBJ1-1	NA	NA	TGTGCCAGCAGCTTAGGTCCCCAGGGTAGCACTGAAGCTTTCTTT	CASSLGPQGSTEAFF
TRBV12-3/TRBV12-4	TRBJ1-6	NA	TRBD1	TGTGCCAGCAGTTTAGCCAGGGGGCAGGGTTCACCCCTCCACTTT	CASSLARGQGSPLHF
TRBV20-1	TRBJ1-1	NA	NA	TGCAGTGCACGGAGTCCTGATGCCGCTTTCTTT	CSARSPDAAFF
TRBV11-3	TRBJ2-3	NA	NA	TGTGCCAGCAGCTTAGGAGGGGGGTCCGCAGATACGCAGTATTTT	CASSLGGGSADTQYF
TRBV7-9	TRBJ1-1	NA	NA	TGTGCCAGCAGCTTAGCTTCTGGGATCCCTGAAGCTTTCTTT	CASSLASGIPEAFF
TRBV25-1	TRBJ2-5	NA	NA	TGTGCCAGCACCCATGCGGAGACCCAGTACTTC	CASTHAETQYF
TRBV20-1	TRBJ2-5	NA	NA	TGCAGTGCTGCCCCACCCGCGGTGCAAGAGACCCAGTACTTC	CSAAPPAVQETQYF
TRBV6-5	TRBJ1-1	NA	NA	TGTGCCAGCAGTTACTCCTCCACTCTTGGGGGTGGCGAAGCTTTCTTT	CASSYSSTLGGGEAFF
TRBV7-8	TRBJ2-3	NA	TRBD2	TGTGCCAGCAGCTCGCGACTAGCGGGCCTCAACACAGATACGCAGTATTTT	CASSSRLAGLNTDTQYF
TRBV12-5	TRBJ2-2	NA	TRBD2	TGTGCTAGTGGTCGACTAGCGGGAGGGCCGGGCACCGGGGAGCTGTTTTTT	CASGRLAGGPGTGELFF
TRBV5-4	TRBJ2-7	NA	TRBD2	TGTGCCAGCAGCCCGGAGCGGGAGTTCTACGAGCAGTACTTC	CASSPEREFYEQYF
TRBV28	TRBJ1-6	NA	NA	TGTGCCAGCAGTCTCCATAACACCGGGACGCCAACACCCCTCCACTTT	CASSLHNTGTPTPLHF
TRBV7-6	TRBJ2-1	NA	TRBD1	TGTGCCAGCAGCCGAGGACAGGGAAATTCCTACAATGAGCAGTTCTTC	CASSRGQGNSYNEQFF
TRBV18	TRBJ1-6	few	TRBD1	TGTGCCAGCTCACCACAGCAGGGGGCTAATTCACCCCTCCACTTT	CASSPQQGANSPLHF
TRBV7-9	TRBJ1-2	NA	NA	TGTGCCAGCAGCACCACGGACTATGGCTACACCTTC	CASSTTDYGYTF
TRBV19	TRBJ1-1	once	NA	TGTGCCAGTATCCGGACAGAAAGTAACACTGAAGCTTTCTTT	CASIRTESNTEAFF
TRBV2	TRBJ2-1	NA	TRBD2	TGTGCCAGCAGCAAAAGGGCTAGCGGGTCAGGATATGAGCAGTTCTTC	CASSKRASGSGYEQFF
TRBV11-3	TRBJ2-1	few	NA	TGTGCCAGCAGCTTAGAGTCTAGTACCTACAATGAGCAGTTCTTC	CASSLESSTYNEQFF
TRBV12-3/TRBV12-4	TRBJ2-7	NA	NA	TGTGCCAGCAGCCTAGTGGGCTCCTACGAGCAGTACTTC	CASSLVGSYEQYF
TRBV29-1	TRBJ2-1	NA	NA	TGCAGCGTTGCTCAGGGGGGCTATGAGCAGTTCTTC	CSVAQGGYEQFF
TRBV4-1	TRBJ2-2	NA	NA	TGCGCCAGCAGCCAAGATGAGGGGAACACCGGGGAGCTGTTTTTT	CASSQDEGNTGELFF
TRBV6-2/TRBV6-3	TRBJ2-2	NA	NA	TGTGCCAGCAGTTACCAGGGGATGATCACCGGGGAGCTGTTTTTT	CASSYQGMITGELFF
TRBV29-1	TRBJ2-5	NA	TRBD1	TGCAGCGTTCCCAACAGGGGATGGGAGACCCAGTACTTC	CSVPNRGWETQYF
TRBV29-1	TRBJ2-5	NA	NA	TGCAGCGTTTCTGACAGTCTTGAGACCCAGTACTTC	CSVSDSLETQYF
TRBV3-1	TRBJ2-3	NA	TRBD1	TGTGCCAGCAGCAAAACAGGGGAAGATACGCAGTATTTT	CASSKTGEDTQYF
TRBV12-5	TRBJ1-2	NA	TRBD1	TGTGCTAGTGGTTTGGTACAGGGACAGGGAGGCTATGGCTACACCTTC	CASGLVQGQGGYGYTF
TRBV7-2	TRBJ2-1	few	NA	TGTGCCAGCAACGAGCAGGGAGGTAGGAATGAGCAGTTCTTC	CASNEQGGRNEQFF
TRBV24-1	TRBJ2-1	once	TRBD2	TGTGCCACCAGTGGCGGGACTAGCGGGATTTACAATGAGCAGTTCTTC	CATSGGTSGIYNEQFF
TRBV11-2	TRBJ2-3	NA	TRBD2	TGTGCCAGCAGCCCGGGGACTAGCGGGAGGGTGACAGATACGCAGTATTTT	CASSPGTSGRVTDTQYF
TRBV20-1	TRBJ2-1	few	NA	TGCAGTGCTAGAGACAATGAGCAGTTCTTC	CSARDNEQFF
TRBV7-6	TRBJ2-7	NA	NA	TGTGCCAGCAGCTTAGGTCAGGGGGGTACCTACGAGCAGTACTTC	CASSLGQGGTYEQYF
TRBV3-1	TRBJ2-2	NA	NA	TGTGCCAGCAGCCAAGGGGGAACTGCAGCGAACACCGGGGAGCTGTTTTTT	CASSQGGTAANTGELFF
TRBV29-1	TRBJ2-1	NA	TRBD1	TGCAGCGTTGGGTTCGGACAGGGGACCTACAATGAGCAGTTCTTC	CSVGFGQGTYNEQFF
TRBV11-3	TRBJ2-2	NA	TRBD1	TGTGCCAGCAGCTCTCGGACAGGGGTTATCACCGGGGAGCTGTTTTTT	CASSSRTGVITGELFF
TRBV2	TRBJ2-4	NA	NA	TGTGCCAGCAGTGATTGGCAGGGGGGCAAAAACATTCAGTACTTC	CASSDWQGGKNIQYF
TRBV28	TRBJ1-1	NA	NA	TGTGCCAGCAGTTCAAGAGGTAGGGGCCGGACTGAAGCTTTCTTT	CASSSRGRGRTEAFF
TRBV2	TRBJ1-5	NA	NA	TGTGCCAGCACCCCGGACGGAGCGAGGGGGCCCCAGCATTTT	CASTPDGARGPQHF
TRBV7-6	TRBJ2-1	NA	NA	TGTGCCAGCAGCTTAGTAACCAATGAGCAGTTCTTC	CASSLVTNEQFF
TRBV11-3	TRBJ2-5	NA	TRBD2	TGTGCCAGCAGCTTCTCGGGGCTAGCGGTTATGTACCAAGAGACCCAGTACTTC	CASSFSGLAVMYQETQYF
TRBV12-3/TRBV12-4	TRBJ2-2	NA	TRBD1	TGTGCCAGCAGTCTCGGGACAGCCCACACCGGGGAGCTGTTTTTT	CASSLGTAHTGELFF
TRBV4-1	TRBJ2-2	NA	NA	TGCGCCAGCAGCCAAGATCGACTTTCTGGGGAGCTGTTTTTT	CASSQDRLSGELFF
TRBV12-3/TRBV12-4	TRBJ1-1	NA	NA	TGTGCCAGCAGTTATACCCTACCCCAGAACACTGAAGCTTTCTTT	CASSYTLPQNTEAFF
TRBV7-1	TRBJ2-3	NA	NA	TGTGCCAGCAGCTCATACAGGGAGTTAGGCACAGATACGCAGTATTTT	CASSSYRELGTDTQYF
TRBV11-3	TRBJ1-5	NA	TRBD1	TGTGCCAGCAGCTTAGGGACAGGGTTTGGTCAGCCCCAGCATTTT	CASSLGTGFGQPQHF
TRBV2	TRBJ2-2	NA	NA	TGTGCCAGCCTACCCCGGACGGCCACCGGGGAGCTGTTTTTT	CASLPRTATGELFF
TRBV5-1	TRBJ2-7	NA	TRBD2	TGCGCCAGCAGCAGACGTGGCGGACTAGTGGGACGCGAGCAGTACTTC	CASSRRGGLVGREQYF
TRBV11-1	TRBJ2-1	NA	NA	TGTGCCAGCAGCTACCCAACCCTAGCAAATGAGCAGTTCTTC	CASSYPTLANEQFF
TRBV27	TRBJ2-1	NA	NA	TGTGCCAGCAGGAGGACGGCAGGAGACTCCTACAATGAGCAGTTCTTC	CASRRTAGDSYNEQFF
TRBV4-1	TRBJ1-1	NA	TRBD1	TGCGCCAGCAGCCAACCTAAGACAGGGGCTAAAGAAGCTTTCTTT	CASSQPKTGAKEAFF
TRBV10-3	TRBJ1-5	NA	TRBD1	TGTGCCATCAGTGGACAGGGGGGGAGCAATCAGCCCCAGCATTTT	CAISGQGGSNQPQHF